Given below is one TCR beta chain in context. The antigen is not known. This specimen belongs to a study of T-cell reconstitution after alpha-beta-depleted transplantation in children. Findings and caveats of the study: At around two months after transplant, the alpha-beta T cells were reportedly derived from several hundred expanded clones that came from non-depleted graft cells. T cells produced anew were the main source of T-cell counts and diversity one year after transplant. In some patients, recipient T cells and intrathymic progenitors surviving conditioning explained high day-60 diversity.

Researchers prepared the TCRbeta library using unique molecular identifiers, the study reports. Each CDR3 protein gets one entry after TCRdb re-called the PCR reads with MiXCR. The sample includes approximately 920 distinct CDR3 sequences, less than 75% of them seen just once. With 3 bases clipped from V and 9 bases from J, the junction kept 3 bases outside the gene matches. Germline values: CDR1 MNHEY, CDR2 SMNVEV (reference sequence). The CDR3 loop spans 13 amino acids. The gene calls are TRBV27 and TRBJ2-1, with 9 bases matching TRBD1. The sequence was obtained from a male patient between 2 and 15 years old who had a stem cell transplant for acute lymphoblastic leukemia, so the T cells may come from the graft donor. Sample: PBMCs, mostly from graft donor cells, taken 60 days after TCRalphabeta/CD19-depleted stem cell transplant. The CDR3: CASSFNRGLEQFF. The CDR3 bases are TGTGCCAGCAGTTTTAACAGGGGGCTTGAGCAGTTCTTC.